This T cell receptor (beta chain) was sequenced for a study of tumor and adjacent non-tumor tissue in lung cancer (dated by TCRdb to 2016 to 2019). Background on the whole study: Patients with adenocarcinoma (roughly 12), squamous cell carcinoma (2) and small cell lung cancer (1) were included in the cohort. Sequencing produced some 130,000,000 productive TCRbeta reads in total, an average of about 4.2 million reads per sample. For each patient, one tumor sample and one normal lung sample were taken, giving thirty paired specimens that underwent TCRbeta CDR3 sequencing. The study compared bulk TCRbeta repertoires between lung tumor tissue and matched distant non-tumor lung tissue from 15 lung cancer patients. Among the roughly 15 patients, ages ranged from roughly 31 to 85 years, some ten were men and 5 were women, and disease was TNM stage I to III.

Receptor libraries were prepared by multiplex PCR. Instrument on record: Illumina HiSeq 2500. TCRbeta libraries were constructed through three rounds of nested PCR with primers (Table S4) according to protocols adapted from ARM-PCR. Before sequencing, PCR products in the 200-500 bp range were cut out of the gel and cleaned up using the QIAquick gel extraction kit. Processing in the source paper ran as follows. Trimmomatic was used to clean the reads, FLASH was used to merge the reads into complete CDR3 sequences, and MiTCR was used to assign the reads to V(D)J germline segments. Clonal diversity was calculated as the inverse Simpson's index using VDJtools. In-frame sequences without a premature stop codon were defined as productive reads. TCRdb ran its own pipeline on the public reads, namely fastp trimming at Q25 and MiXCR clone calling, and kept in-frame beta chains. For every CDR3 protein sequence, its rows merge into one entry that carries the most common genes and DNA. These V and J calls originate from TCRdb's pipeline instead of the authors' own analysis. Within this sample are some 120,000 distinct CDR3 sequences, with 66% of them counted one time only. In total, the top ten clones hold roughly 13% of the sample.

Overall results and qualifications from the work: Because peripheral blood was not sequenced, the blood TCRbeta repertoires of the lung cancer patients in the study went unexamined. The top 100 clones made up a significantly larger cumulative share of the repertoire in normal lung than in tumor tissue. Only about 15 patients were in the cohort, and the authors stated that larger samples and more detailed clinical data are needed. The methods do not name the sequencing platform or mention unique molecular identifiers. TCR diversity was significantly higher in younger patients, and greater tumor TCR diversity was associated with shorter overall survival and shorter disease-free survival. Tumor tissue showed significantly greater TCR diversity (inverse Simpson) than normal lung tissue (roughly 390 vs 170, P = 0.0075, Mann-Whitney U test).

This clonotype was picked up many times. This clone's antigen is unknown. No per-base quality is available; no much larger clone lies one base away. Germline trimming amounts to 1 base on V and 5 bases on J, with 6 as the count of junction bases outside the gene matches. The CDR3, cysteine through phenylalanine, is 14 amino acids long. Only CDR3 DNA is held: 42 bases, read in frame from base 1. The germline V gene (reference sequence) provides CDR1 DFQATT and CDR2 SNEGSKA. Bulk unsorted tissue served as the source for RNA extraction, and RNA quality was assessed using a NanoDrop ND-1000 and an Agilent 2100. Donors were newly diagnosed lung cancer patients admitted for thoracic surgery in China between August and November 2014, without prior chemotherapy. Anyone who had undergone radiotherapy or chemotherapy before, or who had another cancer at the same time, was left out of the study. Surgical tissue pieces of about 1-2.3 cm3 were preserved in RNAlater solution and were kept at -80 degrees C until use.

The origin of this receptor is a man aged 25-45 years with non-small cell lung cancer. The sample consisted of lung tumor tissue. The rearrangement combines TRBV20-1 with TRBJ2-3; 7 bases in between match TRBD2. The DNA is TGCAGTGCTAGAGGTCGGGGGGTTAGAGATACGCAGTATTTT. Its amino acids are CSARGRGVRDTQYF.